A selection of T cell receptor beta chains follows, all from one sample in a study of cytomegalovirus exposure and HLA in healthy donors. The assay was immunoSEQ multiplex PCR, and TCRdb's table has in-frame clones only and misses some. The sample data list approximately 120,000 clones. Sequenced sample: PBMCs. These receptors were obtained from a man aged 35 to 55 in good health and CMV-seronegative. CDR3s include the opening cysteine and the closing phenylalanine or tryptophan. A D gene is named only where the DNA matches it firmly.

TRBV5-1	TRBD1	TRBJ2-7	CASKLGTGPFYEQYF	TGCGCCAGCAAATTGGGGACAGGGCCCTTCTACGAGCAGTACTTC
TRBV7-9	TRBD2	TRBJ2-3	CASSFRAGVMPDTQYF	TGTGCCAGCAGCTTCCGAGCGGGAGTCATGCCAGATACGCAGTATTTT
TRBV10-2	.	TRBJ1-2	CASSEPLTGLLNYGYTF	TGCGCCAGCAGTGAGCCCCTCACAGGGTTACTAAACTATGGCTACACCTTC
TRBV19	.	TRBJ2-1	CASSNNRATYNEQFF	TGTGCCAGTAGTAATAACAGGGCGACCTACAATGAGCAGTTCTTC
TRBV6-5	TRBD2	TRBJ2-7	CASSYGASGRMYEQYF	TGTGCCAGCAGTTACGGCGCTAGCGGGAGGATGTACGAGCAGTACTTC
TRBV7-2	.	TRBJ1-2	CASSLARTHRNYGYTF	TGTGCCAGCAGCTTAGCGCGGACACACAGAAACTATGGCTACACCTTC
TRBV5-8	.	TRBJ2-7	CASRKTRFEQYF	TGTGCCAGCAGAAAGACTAGATTTGAGCAGTACTTC
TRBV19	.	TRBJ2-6	CASGKQGADSGANVLTF	TGTGCCAGTGGGAAACAGGGCGCCGACTCTGGGGCCAACGTCCTGACTTTC
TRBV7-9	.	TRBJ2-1	CASSLALEGGEQFF	TGTGCCAGCAGCTTAGCTCTCGAGGGTGGTGAGCAGTTCTTC
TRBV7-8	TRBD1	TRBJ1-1	CASSWDRNTEAFF	TGTGCCAGCAGCTGGGACAGAAACACTGAAGCTTTCTTT
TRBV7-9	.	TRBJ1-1	CASSLFRGGYTEAFF	TGTGCCAGCAGCTTATTTAGGGGTGGGTACACTGAAGCTTTCTTT
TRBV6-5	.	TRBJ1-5	CASRGTNQPQHF	TGTGCCAGCCGAGGGACAAATCAGCCCCAGCATTTT
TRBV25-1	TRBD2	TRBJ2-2	CASRGTSRTGELFF	TGTGCCAGCAGGGGGACTAGCCGCACCGGGGAGCTGTTTTTT
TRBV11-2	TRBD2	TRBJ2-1	CASSLDSLGLAGPVNEQFF	TGTGCCAGCAGCTTAGATAGTCTGGGACTAGCGGGGCCAGTCAATGAGCAGTTCTTC
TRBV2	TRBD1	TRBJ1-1	CASTRQGGPNTEAFF	TGTGCCAGCACCCGGCAGGGGGGCCCGAACACTGAAGCTTTCTTT
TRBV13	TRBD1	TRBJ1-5	CASSLGPGQGARGQPQHF	TGTGCCAGCAGCTTAGGCCCGGGACAGGGGGCGCGGGGGCAGCCCCAGCATTTT
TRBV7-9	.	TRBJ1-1	CASSLGEGLTTEAFF	TGTGCCAGCAGCTTAGGAGAGGGTCTGACCACTGAAGCTTTCTTT
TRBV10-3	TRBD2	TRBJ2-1	CAISEGLADYNEQFF	TGTGCCATCAGTGAGGGGCTAGCGGACTACAATGAGCAGTTCTTC
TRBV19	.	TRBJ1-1	CASSFLPTGSGMNTEAFF	TGTGCCAGTAGTTTCCTCCCCACAGGGAGCGGTATGAACACTGAAGCTTTCTTT
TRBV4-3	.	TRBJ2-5	CASSQASVAEETQYF	TGCGCCAGCAGCCAAGCCTCCGTGGCGGAAGAGACCCAGTACTTC
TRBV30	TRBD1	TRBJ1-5	CAWSAGSTGGINQPQHF	TGTGCCTGGAGTGCCGGATCCACAGGGGGCATCAACCAGCCCCAGCATTTT
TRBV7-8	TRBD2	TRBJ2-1	CASSAFNGGLAGYDNEQFF	TGTGCCAGCAGCGCGTTCAATGGCGGACTAGCGGGATACGACAATGAGCAGTTCTTC
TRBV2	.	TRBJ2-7	CARGSETGRLDSYEQYF	TGTGCCAGGGGTTCAGAGACAGGGAGGTTAGACTCCTACGAGCAGTACTTC
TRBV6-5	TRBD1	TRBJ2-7	CASSSQTGGHEQYF	TGTGCCAGCAGTTCCCAGACAGGGGGCCACGAGCAGTACTTC
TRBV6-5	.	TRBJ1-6	CASNGGWNSPLHF	TGTGCCAGCAATGGGGGCTGGAATTCACCCCTCCACTTT
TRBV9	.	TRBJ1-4	CASSVGVGQVGEKLFF	TGTGCCAGCAGCGTAGGAGTGGGACAAGTGGGCGAAAAACTGTTTTTT
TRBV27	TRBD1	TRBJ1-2	CASRPSGTADYGYTF	TGTGCCAGCAGGCCATCCGGGACAGCGGACTATGGCTACACCTTC